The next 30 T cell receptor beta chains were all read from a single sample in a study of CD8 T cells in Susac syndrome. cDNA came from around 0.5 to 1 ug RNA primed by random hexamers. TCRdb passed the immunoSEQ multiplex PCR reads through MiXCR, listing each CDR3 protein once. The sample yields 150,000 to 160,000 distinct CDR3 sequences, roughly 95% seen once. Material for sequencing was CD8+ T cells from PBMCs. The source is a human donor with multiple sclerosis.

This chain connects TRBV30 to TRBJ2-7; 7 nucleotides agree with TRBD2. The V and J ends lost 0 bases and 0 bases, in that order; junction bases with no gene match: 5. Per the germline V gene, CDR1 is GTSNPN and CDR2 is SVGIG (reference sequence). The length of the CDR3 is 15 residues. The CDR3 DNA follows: TGTGCCTGGAGTGTATTGCGCGGGGGCTCCTACGAGCAGTACTTC. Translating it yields CAWSVLRGGSYEQYF.

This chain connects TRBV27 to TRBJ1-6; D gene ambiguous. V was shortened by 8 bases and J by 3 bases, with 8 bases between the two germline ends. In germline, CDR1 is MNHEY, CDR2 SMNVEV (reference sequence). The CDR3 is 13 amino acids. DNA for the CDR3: TGTGCCAGCTCTACAGTCTATAATTCACCCCTCCACTTT. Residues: CASSTVYNSPLHF.

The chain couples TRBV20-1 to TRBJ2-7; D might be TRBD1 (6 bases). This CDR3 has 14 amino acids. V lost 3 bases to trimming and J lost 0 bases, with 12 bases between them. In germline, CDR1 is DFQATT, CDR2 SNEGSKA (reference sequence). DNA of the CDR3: TGCAGTGCTAGGTCGACAGGAAACTCCTACGAGCAGTACTTC. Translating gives CSARSTGNSYEQYF.

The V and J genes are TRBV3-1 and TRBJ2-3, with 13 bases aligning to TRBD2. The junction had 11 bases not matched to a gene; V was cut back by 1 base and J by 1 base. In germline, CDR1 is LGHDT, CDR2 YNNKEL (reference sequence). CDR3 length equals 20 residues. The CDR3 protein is CASSQVGLAGAVAGTDTQYF. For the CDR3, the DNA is TGTGCCAGCAGCCAAGTCGGACTAGCGGGGGCCGTAGCGGGCACAGATACGCAGTATTTT.

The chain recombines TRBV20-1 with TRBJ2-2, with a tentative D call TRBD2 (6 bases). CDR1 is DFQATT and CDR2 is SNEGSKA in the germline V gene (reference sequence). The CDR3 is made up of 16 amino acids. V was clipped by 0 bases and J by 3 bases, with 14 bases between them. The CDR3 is CSARETRGRDTGELFF. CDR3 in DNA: TGCAGTGCTAGAGAGACTAGGGGCCGAGACACCGGGGAGCTGTTTTTT.

CDR3 DNA sequence: TGTGCCAGCAGCTTACTAGCCCTGTACACCGGGGAGCTGTTTTTT. Translation gives CASSLLALYTGELFF. The chain is built from TRBV7-9 and TRBJ2-2, with D maybe TRBD2 (5 bases). The CDR3 is 15 amino acids. The V gene lost 2 bases and the J gene lost 3 bases, with 10 bases spanning the gap. From germline, CDR1 is SEHNR and CDR2 FQNEAQ (reference sequence).

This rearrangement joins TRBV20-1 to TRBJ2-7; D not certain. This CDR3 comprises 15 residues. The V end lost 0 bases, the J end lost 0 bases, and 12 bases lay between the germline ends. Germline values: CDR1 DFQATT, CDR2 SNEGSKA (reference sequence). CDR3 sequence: CSARDPSGYSYEQYF. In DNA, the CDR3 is TGCAGTGCTAGAGATCCATCGGGCTACTCCTACGAGCAGTACTTC.

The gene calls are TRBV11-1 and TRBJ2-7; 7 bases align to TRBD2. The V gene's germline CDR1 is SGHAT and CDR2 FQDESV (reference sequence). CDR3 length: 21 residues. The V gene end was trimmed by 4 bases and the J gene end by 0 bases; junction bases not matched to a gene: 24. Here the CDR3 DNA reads TGTGCCAGCAGCTCTCATAGACCCGTCGCTCAGAAAGCGGGGACCTCCTACGAGCAGTACTTC. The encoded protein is CASSSHRPVAQKAGTSYEQYF. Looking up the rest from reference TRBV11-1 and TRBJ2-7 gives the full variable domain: EAEVAQSPRYKITEKSQAVAFWCDPISGHATLYWYRQILGQGPELLVQFQDESVVDDSQLPKDRFSAERLKGVDSTLKIQPAELGDSAMYLCASSSHRPVAQKAGTSYEQYFGPGTRLTVT.

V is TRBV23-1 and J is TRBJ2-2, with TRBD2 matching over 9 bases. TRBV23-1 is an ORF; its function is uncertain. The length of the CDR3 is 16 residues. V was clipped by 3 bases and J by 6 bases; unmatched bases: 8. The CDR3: CASSHSGTSSPGELFF. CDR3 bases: TGCGCCAGCAGTCATTCCGGGACTAGCTCCCCCGGGGAGCTGTTTTTT.

CDR3 nucleotides: TGCAGTGCTAGAGAGGGGGAGATGAACACTGAAGCTTTCTTT. Translating gives CSAREGEMNTEAFF. V is TRBV20-1 and J is TRBJ1-1; D perhaps matches TRBD1 (5 bases). V dropped 0 bases and J dropped 0 bases, with 8 bases sitting between them. The CDR3 runs to 14 residues. Germline assignment: CDR1 DFQATT and CDR2 SNEGSKA (reference sequence).

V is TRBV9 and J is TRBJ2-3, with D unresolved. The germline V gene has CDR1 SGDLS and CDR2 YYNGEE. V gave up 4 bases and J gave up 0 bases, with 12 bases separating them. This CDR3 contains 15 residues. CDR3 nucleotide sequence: TGTGCCAGCAGCTCCTCTCTGAGGAGCACAGATACGCAGTATTTT. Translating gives CASSSSLRSTDTQYF.

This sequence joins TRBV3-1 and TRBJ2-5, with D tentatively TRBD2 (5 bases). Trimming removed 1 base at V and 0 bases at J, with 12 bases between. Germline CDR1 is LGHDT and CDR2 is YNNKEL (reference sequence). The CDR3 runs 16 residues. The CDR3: CASSQVPETNQETQYF. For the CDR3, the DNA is TGTGCCAGCAGCCAAGTCCCCGAGACTAACCAAGAGACCCAGTACTTC.

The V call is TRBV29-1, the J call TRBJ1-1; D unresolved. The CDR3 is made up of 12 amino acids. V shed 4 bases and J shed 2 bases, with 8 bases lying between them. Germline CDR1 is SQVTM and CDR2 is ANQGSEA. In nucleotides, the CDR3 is TGCAGCGTTGTCTACGGAAACACTGAAGCTTTCTTT. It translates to CSVVYGNTEAFF.

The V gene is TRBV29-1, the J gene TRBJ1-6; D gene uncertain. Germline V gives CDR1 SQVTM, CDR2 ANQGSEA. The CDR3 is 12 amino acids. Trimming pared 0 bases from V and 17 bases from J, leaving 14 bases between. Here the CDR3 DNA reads TGCAGCGTTGAAGATTTATACGGTCTTGTCCACTTT. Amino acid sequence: CSVEDLYGLVHF.

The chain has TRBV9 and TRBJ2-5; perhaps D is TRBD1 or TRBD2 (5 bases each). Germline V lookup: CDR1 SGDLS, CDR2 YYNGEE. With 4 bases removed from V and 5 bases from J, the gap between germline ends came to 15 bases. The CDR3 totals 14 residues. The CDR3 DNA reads TGTGCCAGCAGCCCAGGGAGAGGGGTGGAGACCCAGTACTTC. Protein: CASSPGRGVETQYF.

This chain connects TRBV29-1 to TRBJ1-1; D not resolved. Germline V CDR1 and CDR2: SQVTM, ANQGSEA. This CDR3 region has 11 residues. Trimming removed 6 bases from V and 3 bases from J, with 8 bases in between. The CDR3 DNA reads TGCAGCGTGTGGGAGTACACTGAAGCTTTCTTT. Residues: CSVWEYTEAFF.

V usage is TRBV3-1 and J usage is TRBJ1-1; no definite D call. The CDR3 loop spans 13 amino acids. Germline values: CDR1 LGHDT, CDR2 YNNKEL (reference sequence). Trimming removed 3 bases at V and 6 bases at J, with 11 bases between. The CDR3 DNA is TGTGCCAGCAGCCACAAGGTCGGGGCTGAAGCTTTCTTT. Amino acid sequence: CASSHKVGAEAFF.

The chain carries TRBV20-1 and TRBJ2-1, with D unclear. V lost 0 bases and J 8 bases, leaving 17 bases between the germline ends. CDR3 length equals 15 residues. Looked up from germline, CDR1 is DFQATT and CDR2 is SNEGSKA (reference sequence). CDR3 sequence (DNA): TGCAGTGCTAGAGATCGCGGAGACCAGATCGATGAGCAGTTCTTC. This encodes CSARDRGDQIDEQFF.

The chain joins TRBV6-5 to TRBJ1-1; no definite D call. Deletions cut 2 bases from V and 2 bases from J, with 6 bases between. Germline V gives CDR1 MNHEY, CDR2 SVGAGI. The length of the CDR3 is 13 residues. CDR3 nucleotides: TGTGCCAGCAGTTACAACAGTAACACTGAAGCTTTCTTT. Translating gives CASSYNSNTEAFF.

The CDR3 bases are TGTGCCAGCAGGAGGGGGCTCTCACAGACGGGTTGGGAGACCCAGTACTTC. Protein product: CASRRGLSQTGWETQYF. The chain employs TRBV27 and TRBJ2-5; TRBD1 aligns across 7 bases. V shed 6 bases, J shed 5 bases, and the junction held 18 bases outside the gene matches. Germline CDR1 and CDR2: MNHEY and SMNVEV (reference sequence). This CDR3 has 17 amino acids.

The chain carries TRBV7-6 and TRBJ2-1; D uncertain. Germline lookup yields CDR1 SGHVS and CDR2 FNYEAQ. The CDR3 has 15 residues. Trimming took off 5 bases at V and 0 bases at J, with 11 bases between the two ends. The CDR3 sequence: CASSADLSSYNEQFF. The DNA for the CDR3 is TGTGCCAGCAGCGCAGATTTGAGCTCCTACAATGAGCAGTTCTTC. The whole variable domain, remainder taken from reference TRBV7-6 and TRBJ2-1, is GAGVSQSPRYKVTKRGQDVALRCDPISGHVSLYWYRQALGQGPEFLTYFNYEAQQDKSGLPNDRFSAERPEGSISTLTIQRTEQRDSAMYRCASSADLSSYNEQFFGPGTRLTVL.

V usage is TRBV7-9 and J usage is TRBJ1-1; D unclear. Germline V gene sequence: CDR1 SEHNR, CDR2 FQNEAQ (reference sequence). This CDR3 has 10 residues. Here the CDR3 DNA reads TGTATCCAAGACACGACTGAAGCTTTCTTT. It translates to CIQDTTEAFF. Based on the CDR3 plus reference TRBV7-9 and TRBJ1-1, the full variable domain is DTGVSQNPRHKITKRGQNVTFRCDPISEHNRLYWYRQTLGQGPEFLTYFQNEAQLEKSRLLSDRFSAERPKGSFSTLEIQRTEQGDSAMYLCIQDTTEAFFGQGTRLTVV.

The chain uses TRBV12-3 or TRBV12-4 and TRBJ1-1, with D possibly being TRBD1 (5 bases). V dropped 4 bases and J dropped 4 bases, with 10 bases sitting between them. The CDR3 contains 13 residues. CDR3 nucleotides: TGTGCCAGCAGTTCACAGGTTGCCACTGAAGCTTTCTTT. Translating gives CASSSQVATEAFF.

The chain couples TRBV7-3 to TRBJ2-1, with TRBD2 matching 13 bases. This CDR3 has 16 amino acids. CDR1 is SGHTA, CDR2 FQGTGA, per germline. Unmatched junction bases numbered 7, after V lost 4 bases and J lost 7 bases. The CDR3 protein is CASSSRTSGGLNEQFF. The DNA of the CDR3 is TGTGCCAGCAGCTCTCGGACTAGCGGGGGTCTTAATGAGCAGTTCTTC.

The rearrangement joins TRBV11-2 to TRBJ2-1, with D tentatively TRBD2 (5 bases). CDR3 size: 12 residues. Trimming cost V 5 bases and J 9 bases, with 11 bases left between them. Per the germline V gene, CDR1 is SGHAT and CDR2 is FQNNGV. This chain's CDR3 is CASSRAAVEQFF. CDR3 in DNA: TGTGCCAGCAGCAGAGCAGCGGTTGAGCAGTTCTTC.

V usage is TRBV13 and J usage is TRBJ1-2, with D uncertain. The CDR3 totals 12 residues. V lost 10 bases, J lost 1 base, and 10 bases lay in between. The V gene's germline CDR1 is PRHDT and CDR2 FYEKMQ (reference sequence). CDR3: CAIAHINYGYTF. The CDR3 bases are TGTGCCATCGCGCATATTAACTATGGCTACACCTTC.

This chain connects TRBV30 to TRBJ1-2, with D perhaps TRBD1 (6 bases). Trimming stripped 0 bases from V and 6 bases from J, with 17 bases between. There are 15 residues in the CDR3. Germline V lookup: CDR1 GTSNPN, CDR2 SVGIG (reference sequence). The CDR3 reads CAWSVLGGRDHGYTF. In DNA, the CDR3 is TGTGCCTGGAGTGTCCTCGGGGGCCGGGATCATGGCTACACCTTC.

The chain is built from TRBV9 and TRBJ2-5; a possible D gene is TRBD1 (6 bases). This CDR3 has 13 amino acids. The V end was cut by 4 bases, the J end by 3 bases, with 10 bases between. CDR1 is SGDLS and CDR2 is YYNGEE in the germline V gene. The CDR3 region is CASSPWDKETQYF. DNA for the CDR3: TGTGCCAGCAGCCCCTGGGACAAAGAGACCCAGTACTTC.

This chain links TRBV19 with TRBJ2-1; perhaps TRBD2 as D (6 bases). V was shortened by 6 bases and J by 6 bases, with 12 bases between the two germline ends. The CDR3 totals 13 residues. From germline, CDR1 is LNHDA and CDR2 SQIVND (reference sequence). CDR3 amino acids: CASSPGGVNEQFF. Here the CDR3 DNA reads TGTGCCAGTAGCCCCGGGGGTGTCAATGAGCAGTTCTTC. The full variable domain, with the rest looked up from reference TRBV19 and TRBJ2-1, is DGGITQSPKYLFRKEGQNVTLSCEQNLNHDAMYWYRQDPGQGLRLIYYSQIVNDFQKGDIAEGYSVSREKKESFPLTVTSAQKNPTAFYLCASSPGGVNEQFFGPGTRLTVL.

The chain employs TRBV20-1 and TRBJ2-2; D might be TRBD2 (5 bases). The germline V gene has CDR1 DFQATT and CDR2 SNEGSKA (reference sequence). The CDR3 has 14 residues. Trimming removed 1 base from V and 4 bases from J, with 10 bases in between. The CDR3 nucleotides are TGCAGTGCTAGAGCCACGGACTCCACCGGGGAGCTGTTTTTT. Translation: CSARATDSTGELFF.